The present T cell receptor beta chain was sequenced within a study of blood T cells in healthy people across ages. CDR3 length: 13 residues. Germline V CDR1 and CDR2: MNHEY, SVGEGT. Trimming removed 3 bases from V and 4 bases from J, with 10 bases in between. Through a sample-barcoded 5' primer and a J-beta primer mix, a second PCR was run for about 7 to 12 cycles. Via MiXCR, TCRdb re-called the 5' RACE reads, giving one row per CDR3 protein. The repertoire consists of 850,000 to 1,300,000 distinct CDR3 sequences, with 45% occurring once and the leading ten covering about 20%. The chain uses TRBV6-2 or TRBV6-3 and TRBJ2-7; D is uncertain. The sequencing sample was made of blood. The clonotype originates from a woman in her sixties in good health. The CDR3 nucleotides read TGTGCCAGCAGTTATTTGTCCGCTTACGAGCAGTACTTC. Amino acid sequence: CASSYLSAYEQYF.